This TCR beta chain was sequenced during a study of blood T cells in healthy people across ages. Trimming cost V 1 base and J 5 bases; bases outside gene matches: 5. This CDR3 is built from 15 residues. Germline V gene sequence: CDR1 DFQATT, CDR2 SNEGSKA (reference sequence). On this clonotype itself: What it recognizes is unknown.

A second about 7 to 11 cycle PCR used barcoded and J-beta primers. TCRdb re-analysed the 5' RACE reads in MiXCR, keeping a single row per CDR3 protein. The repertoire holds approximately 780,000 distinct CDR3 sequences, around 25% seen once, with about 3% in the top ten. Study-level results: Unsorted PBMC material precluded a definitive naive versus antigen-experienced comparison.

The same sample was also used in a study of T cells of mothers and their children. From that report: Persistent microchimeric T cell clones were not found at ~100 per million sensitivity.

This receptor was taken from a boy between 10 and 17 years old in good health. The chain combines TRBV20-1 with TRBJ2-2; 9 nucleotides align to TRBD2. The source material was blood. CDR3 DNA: TGCAGTGCTAGAGTACGGCGGGGGGGTACCGGGGAGCTGTTTTTT. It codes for CSARVRRGGTGELFF.